The entry below describes one TCR beta chain. Antigen unknown. This record belongs to a study of T cell responses to AZD1222 COVID-19 vaccine. Study-level findings and limits: Unmutated variant regions are reportedly targeted by nearly half of spike-specific TCRs.

Here immunoSEQ multiplex PCR was the method, and the copy in TCRdb shows in-frame clones only, minus some. Of 150,000 or so clones listed, under 95% are singletons. Germline assignment: CDR1 SNHLY and CDR2 FYNNEI. The CDR3 contains 13 residues. Trimming stripped 3 bases from V and 1 base from J, with 4 bases between. The receptor was isolated from an adult who received the AZD1222 COVID-19 vaccine. This specimen was peripheral blood, taken 28 days after the second AZD1222 dose. The gene calls are TRBV2 and TRBJ1-5; D uncertain. The CDR3 reads CASSDDSNQPQHF. The CDR3 DNA reads TGTGCCAGCAGTGACGACAGCAATCAGCCCCAGCATTTT.